This TCR beta chain is from a study of T cell changes during pregnancy in multiple sclerosis. TCRdb's copy holds only in-frame clones and misses some; the assay was immunoSEQ multiplex PCR. The table has around 57,000 clones, roughly 91% seen once. Remarks on this clone: Other DNA sequences in this sample translate to the same CDR3.

The CDR3 sequence is 13 residues long. With 1 base removed from V and 0 bases from J, the gap between germline ends came to 3 bases. The germline gives CDR1 SGHRS, CDR2 YFSETQ. This sequence originates from a female donor in good health, enrolled as a control in a pregnancy study. This chain connects TRBV5-1 to TRBJ2-3; D ambiguous. This material consisted of peripheral blood, taken after pregnancy. CDR3 nucleotide sequence: TGCGCCAGCAGCTTGCCGAGCACAGATACGCAGTATTTT. It codes for CASSLPSTDTQYF.